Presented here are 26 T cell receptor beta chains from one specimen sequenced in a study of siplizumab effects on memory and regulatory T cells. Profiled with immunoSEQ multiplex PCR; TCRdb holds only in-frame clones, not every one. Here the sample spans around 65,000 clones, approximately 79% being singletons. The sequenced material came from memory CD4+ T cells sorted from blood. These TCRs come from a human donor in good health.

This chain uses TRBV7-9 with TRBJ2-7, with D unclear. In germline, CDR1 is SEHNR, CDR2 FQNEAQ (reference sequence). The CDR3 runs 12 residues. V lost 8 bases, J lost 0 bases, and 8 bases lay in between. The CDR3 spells CASAYSSYEQYF. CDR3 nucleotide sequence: TGTGCCAGCGCTTATAGCTCCTACGAGCAGTACTTC.

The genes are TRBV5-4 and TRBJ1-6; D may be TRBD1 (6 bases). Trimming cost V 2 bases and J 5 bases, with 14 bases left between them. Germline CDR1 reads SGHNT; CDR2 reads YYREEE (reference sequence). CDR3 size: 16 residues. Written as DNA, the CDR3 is TGTGCCAGCAGCTTTCCCGGGACACAGGATAATTCACCCCTCCACTTT. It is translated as CASSFPGTQDNSPLHF.

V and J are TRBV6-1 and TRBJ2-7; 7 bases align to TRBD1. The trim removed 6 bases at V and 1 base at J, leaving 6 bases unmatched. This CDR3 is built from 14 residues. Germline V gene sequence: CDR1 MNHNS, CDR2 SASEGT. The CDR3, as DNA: TGTGCCAGCAGATGGGAGACAGGGTCCTACGAGCAGTACTTC. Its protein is CASRWETGSYEQYF.

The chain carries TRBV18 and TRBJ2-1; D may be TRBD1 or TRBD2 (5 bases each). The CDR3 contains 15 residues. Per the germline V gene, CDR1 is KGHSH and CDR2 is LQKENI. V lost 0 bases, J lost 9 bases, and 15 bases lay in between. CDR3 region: CASSPPVGVNGEQFF. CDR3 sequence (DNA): TGTGCCAGCTCACCACCGGTGGGGGTCAATGGTGAGCAGTTCTTC.

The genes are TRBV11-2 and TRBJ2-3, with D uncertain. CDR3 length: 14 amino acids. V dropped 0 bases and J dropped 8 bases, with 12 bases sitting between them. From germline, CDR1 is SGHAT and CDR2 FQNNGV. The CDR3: CASSLEPGHRTQYF. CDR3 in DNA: TGTGCCAGCAGCTTAGAACCCGGGCACCGTACGCAGTATTTT.

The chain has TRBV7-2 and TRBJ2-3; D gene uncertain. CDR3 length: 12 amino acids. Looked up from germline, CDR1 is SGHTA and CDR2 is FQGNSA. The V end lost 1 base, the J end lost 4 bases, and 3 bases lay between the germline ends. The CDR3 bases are TGTGCCAGCAGCTTAGTACCAGATACGCAGTATTTT. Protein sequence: CASSLVPDTQYF.

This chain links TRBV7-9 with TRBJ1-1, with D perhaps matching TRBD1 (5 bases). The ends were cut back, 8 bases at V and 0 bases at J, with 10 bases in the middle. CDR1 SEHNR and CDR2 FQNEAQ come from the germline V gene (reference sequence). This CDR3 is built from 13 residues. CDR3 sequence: CASLGDLNTEAFF. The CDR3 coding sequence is TGTGCCAGCCTAGGGGACCTGAACACTGAAGCTTTCTTT.

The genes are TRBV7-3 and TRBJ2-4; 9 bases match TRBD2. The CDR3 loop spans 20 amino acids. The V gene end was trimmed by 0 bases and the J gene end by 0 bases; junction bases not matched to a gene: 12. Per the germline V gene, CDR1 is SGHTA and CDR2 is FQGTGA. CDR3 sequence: CASSLTSVAGVQLAKNIQYF. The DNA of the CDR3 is TGTGCCAGCAGCTTAACGTCGGTAGCGGGGGTGCAATTAGCCAAAAACATTCAGTACTTC.

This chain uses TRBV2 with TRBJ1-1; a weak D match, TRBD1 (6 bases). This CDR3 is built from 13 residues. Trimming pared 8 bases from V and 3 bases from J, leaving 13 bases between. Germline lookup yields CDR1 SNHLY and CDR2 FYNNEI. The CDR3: CASYRERDTEAFF. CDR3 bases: TGTGCCAGCTACAGGGAAAGGGACACTGAAGCTTTCTTT. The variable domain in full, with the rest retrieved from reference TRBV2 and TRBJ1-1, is EPEVTQTPSHQVTQMGQEVILRCVPISNHLYFYWYRQILGQKVEFLVSFYNNEISEKSEIFDDQFSVERPDGSNFTLKIRSTKLEDSAMYFCASYRERDTEAFFGQGTRLTVV.

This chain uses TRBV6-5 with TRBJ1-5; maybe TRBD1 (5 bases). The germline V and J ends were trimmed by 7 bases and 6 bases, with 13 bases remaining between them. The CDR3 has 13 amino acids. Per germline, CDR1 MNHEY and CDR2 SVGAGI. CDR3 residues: CASTGGGGQPQHF. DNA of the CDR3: TGTGCCAGCACGGGGGGGGGTGGTCAGCCCCAGCATTTT.

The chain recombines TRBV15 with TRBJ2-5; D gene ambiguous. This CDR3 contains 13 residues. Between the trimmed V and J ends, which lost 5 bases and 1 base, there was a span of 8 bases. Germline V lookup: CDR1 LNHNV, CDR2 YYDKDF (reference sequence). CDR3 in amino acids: CATSAQIQETQYF. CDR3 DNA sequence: TGTGCCACCAGCGCCCAGATCCAAGAGACCCAGTACTTC.

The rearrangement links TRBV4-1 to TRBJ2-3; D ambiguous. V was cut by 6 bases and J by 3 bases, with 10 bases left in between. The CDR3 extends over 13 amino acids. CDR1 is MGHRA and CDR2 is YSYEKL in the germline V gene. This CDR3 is CASSPANTDTQYF. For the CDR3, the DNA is TGCGCCAGCAGTCCGGCGAATACAGATACGCAGTATTTT.

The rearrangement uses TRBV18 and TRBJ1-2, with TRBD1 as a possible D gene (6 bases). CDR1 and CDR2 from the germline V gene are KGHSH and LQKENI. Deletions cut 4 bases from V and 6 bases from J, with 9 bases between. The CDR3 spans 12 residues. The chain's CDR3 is CASSRQEDGYTF. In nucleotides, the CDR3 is TGTGCCAGCTCACGACAGGAGGATGGCTACACCTTC.

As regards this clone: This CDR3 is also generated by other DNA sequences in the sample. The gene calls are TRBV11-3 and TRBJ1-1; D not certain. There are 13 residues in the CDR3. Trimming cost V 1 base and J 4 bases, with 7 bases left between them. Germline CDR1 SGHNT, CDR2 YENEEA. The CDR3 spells CASSLAFGTEAFF. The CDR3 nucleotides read TGTGCCAGCAGCTTAGCTTTCGGCACTGAAGCTTTCTTT.

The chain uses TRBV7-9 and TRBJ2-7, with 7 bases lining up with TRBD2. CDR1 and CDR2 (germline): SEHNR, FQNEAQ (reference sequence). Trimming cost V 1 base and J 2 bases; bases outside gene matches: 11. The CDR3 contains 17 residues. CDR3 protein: CASSLGGGASGTYEQYF. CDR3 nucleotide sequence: TGTGCCAGCAGCTTAGGGGGAGGGGCTAGCGGAACCTACGAGCAGTACTTC.

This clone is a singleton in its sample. Written as DNA, the CDR3 is TGTGCCAGCAGCTTAGTACGTGCGGCCAGCACCATATATTTT. Protein sequence: CASSLVRAASTIYF. This chain connects TRBV11-2 to TRBJ1-3; D is uncertain. Germline V gene data show CDR1 as SGHAT and CDR2 as FQNNGV. There are 14 residues in the CDR3. Trimming stripped 1 base from V and 9 bases from J, with 13 bases between.

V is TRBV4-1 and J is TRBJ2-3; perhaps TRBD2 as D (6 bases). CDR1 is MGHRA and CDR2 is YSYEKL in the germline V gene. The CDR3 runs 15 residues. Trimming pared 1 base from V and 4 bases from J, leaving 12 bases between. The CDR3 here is CASSQALTRPDTQYF. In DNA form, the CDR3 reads TGCGCCAGCAGCCAAGCCCTGACTAGACCAGATACGCAGTATTTT.

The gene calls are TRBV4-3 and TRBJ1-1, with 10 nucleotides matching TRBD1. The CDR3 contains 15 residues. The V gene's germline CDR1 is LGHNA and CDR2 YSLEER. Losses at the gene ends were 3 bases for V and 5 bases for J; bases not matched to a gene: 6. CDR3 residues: CASSQEGQGRTEAFF. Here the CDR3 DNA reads TGCGCCAGCAGCCAGGAGGGACAGGGGAGGACTGAAGCTTTCTTT.

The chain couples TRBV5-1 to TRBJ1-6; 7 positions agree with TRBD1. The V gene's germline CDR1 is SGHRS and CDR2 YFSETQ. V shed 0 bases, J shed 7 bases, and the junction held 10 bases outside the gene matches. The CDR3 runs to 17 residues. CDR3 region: CASSLGGTAKSNSPLHF. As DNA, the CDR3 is TGCGCCAGCAGCTTGGGCGGGACAGCTAAATCGAATTCACCCCTCCACTTT. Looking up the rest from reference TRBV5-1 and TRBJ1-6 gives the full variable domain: KAGVTQTPRYLIKTRGQQVTLSCSPISGHRSVSWYQQTPGQGLQFLFEYFSETQRNKGNFPGRFSGRQFSNSRSEMNVSTLELGDSALYLCASSLGGTAKSNSPLHFGNGTRLTVT.

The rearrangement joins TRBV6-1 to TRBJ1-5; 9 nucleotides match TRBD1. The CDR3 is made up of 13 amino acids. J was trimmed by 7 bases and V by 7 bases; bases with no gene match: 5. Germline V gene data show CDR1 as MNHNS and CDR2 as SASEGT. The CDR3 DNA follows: TGTGCCAGCAACCGGGACAGGGTACAGCCCCAGCATTTT. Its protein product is CASNRDRVQPQHF.

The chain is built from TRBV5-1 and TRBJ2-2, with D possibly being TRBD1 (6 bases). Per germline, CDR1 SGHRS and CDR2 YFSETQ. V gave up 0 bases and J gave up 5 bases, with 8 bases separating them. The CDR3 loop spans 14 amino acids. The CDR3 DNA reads TGCGCCAGCAGCTTGGGACAGGTGACCGGGGAGCTGTTTTTT. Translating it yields CASSLGQVTGELFF. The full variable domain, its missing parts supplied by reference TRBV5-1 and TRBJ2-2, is KAGVTQTPRYLIKTRGQQVTLSCSPISGHRSVSWYQQTPGQGLQFLFEYFSETQRNKGNFPGRFSGRQFSNSRSEMNVSTLELGDSALYLCASSLGQVTGELFFGEGSRLTVL.

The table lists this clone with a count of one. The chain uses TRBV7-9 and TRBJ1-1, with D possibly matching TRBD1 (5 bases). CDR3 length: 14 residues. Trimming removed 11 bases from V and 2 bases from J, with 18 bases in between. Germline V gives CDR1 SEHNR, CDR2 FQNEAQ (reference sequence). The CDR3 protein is CASNLGQGNTEAFF. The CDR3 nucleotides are TGTGCCTCAAACCTAGGGCAGGGTAACACTGAAGCTTTCTTT.

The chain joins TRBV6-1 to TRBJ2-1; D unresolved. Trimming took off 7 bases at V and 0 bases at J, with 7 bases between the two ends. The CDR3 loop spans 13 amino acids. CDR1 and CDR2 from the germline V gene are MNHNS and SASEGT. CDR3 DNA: TGTGCCAGCACCCCCTTCTCCTACAATGAGCAGTTCTTC. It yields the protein CASTPFSYNEQFF.

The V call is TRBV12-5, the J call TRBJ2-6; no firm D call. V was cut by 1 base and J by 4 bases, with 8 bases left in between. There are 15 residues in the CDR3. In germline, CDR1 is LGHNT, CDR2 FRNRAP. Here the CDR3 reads CASGLGASGANVLTF. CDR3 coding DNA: TGTGCTAGTGGTTTGGGGGCATCCGGGGCCAACGTCCTGACTTTC.

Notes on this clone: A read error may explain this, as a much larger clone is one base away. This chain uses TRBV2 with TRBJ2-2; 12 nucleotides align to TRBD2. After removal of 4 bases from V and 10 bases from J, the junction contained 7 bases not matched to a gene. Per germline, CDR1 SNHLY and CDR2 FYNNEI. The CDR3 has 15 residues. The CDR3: CASSASGGAVEELFF. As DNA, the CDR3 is TGTGCCAGCAGTGCTAGCGGGGGGGCCGTCGAGGAGCTGTTTTTT.

DNA of the CDR3: TGTGCCAGCAGCCCGCCTTCCTACGAGCAGTACTTC. This translates into CASSPPSYEQYF. This chain joins TRBV7-9 and TRBJ2-7, with D unclear. Between the trimmed V and J ends, which lost 5 bases and 1 base, there was a span of 6 bases. CDR1 is SEHNR and CDR2 is FQNEAQ in the germline V gene (reference sequence). The CDR3 totals 12 residues.